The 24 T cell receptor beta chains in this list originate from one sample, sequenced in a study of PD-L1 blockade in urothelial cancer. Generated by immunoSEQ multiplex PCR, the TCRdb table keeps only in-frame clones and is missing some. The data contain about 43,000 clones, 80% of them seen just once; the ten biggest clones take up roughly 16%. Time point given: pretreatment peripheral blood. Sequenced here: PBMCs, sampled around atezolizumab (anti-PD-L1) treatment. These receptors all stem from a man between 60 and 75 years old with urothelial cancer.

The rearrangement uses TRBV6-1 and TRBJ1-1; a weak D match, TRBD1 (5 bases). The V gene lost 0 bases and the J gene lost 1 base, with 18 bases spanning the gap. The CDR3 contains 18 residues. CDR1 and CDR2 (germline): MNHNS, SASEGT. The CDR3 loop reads CASSEAEGGTVWNTEAFF. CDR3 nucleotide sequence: TGTGCCAGCAGTGAAGCGGAGGGTGGGACGGTTTGGAACACTGAAGCTTTCTTT.

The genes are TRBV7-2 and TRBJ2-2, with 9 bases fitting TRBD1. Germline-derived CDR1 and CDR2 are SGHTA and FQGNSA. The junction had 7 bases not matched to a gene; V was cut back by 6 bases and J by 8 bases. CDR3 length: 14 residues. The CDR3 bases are TGTGCCAGCAGACCCGACAGGGGGAGGGGGGAGCTGTTTTTT. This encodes CASRPDRGRGELFF.

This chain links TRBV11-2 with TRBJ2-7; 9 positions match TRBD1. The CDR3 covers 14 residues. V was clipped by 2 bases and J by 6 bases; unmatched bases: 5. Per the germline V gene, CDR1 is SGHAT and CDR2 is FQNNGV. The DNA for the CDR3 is TGTGCCAGCAGCTTAAATACGGGACAGGGCGAGCAGTACTTC. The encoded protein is CASSLNTGQGEQYF.

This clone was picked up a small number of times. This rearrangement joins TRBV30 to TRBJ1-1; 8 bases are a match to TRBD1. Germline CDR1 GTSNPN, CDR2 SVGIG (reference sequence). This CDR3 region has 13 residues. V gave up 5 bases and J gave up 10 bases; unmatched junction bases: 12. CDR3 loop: CAWWDRNPLGAFF. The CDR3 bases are TGTGCCTGGTGGGACAGGAACCCACTTGGAGCTTTCTTT.

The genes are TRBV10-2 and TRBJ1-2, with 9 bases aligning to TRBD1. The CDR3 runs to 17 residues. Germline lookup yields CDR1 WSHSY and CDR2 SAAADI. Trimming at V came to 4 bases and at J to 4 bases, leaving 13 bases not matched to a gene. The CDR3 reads CASSGGTGFTTGYGYTF. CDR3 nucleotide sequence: TGCGCCAGCAGTGGGGGGACAGGGTTTACGACGGGCTATGGCTACACCTTC.

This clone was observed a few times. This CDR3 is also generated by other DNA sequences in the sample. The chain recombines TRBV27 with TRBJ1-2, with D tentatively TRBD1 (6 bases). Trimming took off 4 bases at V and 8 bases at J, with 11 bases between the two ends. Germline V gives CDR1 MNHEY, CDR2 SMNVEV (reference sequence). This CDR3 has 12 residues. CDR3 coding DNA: TGTGCCAGCAGTTCGGGGGGGCGCGGCTACACCTTC. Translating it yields CASSSGGRGYTF.

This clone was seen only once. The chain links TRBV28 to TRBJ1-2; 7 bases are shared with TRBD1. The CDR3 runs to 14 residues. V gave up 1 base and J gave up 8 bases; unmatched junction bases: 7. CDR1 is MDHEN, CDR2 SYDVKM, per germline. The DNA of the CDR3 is TGTGCCAGCAGTTTATCGGTAGGGGGCGGGGGCTACACCTTC. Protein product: CASSLSVGGGGYTF.

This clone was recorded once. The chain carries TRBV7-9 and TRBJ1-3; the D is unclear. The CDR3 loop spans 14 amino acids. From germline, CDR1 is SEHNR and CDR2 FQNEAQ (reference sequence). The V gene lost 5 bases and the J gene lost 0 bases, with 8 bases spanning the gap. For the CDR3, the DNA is TGTGCCAGCAGCCTCGGGTTCTCTGGAAACACCATATATTTT. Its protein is CASSLGFSGNTIYF.

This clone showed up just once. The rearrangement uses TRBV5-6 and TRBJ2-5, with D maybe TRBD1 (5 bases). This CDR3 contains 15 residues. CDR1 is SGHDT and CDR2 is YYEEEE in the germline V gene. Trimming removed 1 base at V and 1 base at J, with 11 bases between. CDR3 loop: CASSLLGVGQETQYF. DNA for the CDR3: TGTGCCAGCAGCTTGCTAGGGGTTGGCCAAGAGACCCAGTACTTC. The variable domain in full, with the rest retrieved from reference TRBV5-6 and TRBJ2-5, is DAGVTQSPTHLIKTRGQQVTLRCSPKSGHDTVSWYQQALGQGPQFIFQYYEEEERQRGNFPDRFSGHQFPNYSSELNVNALLLGDSALYLCASSLLGVGQETQYFGPGTRLLVL.

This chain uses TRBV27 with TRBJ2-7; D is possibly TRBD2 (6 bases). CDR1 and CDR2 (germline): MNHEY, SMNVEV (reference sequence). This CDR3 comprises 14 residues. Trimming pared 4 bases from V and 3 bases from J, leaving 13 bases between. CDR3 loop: CASSSGTRYYEQYF. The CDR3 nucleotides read TGTGCCAGCAGTTCCGGGACTCGATACTACGAGCAGTACTTC.

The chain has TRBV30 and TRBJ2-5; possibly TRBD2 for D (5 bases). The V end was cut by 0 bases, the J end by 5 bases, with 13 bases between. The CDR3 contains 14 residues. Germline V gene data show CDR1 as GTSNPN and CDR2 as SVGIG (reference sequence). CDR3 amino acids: CAWSVGSGGETQYF. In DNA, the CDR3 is TGTGCCTGGAGTGTAGGCAGCGGTGGGGAGACCCAGTACTTC. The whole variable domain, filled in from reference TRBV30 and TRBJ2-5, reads SQTIHQWPATLVQPVGSPLSLECTVEGTSNPNLYWYRQAAGRGLQLLFYSVGIGQISSEVPQNLSASRPQDRQFILSSKKLLLSDSGFYLCAWSVGSGGETQYFGPGTRLLVL.

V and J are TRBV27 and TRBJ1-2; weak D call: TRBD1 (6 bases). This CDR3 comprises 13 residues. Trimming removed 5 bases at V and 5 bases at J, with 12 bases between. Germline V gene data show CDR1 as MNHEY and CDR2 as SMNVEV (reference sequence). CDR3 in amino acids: CASSPWTDYGYTF. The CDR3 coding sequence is TGTGCCAGCAGTCCCTGGACAGATTATGGCTACACCTTC.

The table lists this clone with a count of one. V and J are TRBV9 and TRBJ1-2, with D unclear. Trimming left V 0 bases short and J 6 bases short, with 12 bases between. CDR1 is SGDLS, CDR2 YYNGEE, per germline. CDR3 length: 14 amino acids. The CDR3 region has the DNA TGTGCCAGCAGCGTAGCGACGACCGGGAATGGCTACACCTTC. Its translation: CASSVATTGNGYTF.

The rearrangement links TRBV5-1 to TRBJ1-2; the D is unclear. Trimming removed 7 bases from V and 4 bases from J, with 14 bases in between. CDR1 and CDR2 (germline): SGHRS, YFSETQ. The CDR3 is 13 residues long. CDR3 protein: CASGNGEGYGYTF. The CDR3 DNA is TGCGCCAGCGGGAATGGGGAGGGCTATGGCTACACCTTC.

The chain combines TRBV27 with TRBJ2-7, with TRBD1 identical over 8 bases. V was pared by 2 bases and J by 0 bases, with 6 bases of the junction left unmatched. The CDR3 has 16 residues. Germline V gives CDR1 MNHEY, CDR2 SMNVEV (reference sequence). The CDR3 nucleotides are TGTGCCAGCAGTTTAACCGGACAGGGAAGCTCCTACGAGCAGTACTTC. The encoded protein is CASSLTGQGSSYEQYF.

In nucleotides, the CDR3 is TGTGCCAGCAGTTCGACAGGTCTTTCGGTCCGATCCTATGGCTACACCTTC. Residues: CASSSTGLSVRSYGYTF. The chain links TRBV28 to TRBJ1-2; D might be TRBD1 (6 bases). Germline assignment: CDR1 MDHEN and CDR2 SYDVKM. Trimming cost V 4 bases and J 4 bases, with 22 bases left between them. The CDR3 consists of 17 residues.

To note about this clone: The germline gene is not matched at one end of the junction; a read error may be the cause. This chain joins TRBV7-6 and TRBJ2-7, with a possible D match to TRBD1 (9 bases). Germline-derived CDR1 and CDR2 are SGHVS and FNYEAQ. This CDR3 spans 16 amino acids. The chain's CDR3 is CASSLAGGTGTYEQYF. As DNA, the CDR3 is TGTGCCAGCAGCCTAGCGGGCGGGACAGGGACCTACGAGCAGTACTTC. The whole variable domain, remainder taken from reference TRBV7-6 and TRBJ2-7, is GAGVSQSPRYKVTKRGQDVALRCDPISGHVSLYWYRQALGQGPEFLTYFNYEAQQDKSGLPNDRFSAERPEGSISTLTIQRTEQRDSAMYRCASSLAGGTGTYEQYFGPGTRLTVT.

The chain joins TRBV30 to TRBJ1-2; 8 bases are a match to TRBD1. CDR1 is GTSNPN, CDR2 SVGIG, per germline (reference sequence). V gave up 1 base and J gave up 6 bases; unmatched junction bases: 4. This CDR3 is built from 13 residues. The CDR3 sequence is CAWSATGGDGYTF. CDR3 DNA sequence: TGTGCCTGGAGTGCTACAGGGGGTGATGGCTACACCTTC.

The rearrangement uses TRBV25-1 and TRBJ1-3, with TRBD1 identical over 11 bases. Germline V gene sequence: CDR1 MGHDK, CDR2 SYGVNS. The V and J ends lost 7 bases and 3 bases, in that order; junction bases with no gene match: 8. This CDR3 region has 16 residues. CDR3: CASKRTGGRGGNTIYF. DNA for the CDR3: TGTGCCAGCAAGAGGACAGGGGGCAGGGGTGGAAACACCATATATTTT.

DNA of the CDR3: TGTGCCAGTAGAGGGACAACGAACACCGGGGAGCTGTTTTTT. The encoded protein is CASRGTTNTGELFF. The chain joins TRBV19 to TRBJ2-2; perhaps TRBD1 as D (6 bases). Germline CDR1 is LNHDA and CDR2 is SQIVND (reference sequence). V was cut by 6 bases and J by 0 bases, with 8 bases left in between. This CDR3 spans 14 amino acids.

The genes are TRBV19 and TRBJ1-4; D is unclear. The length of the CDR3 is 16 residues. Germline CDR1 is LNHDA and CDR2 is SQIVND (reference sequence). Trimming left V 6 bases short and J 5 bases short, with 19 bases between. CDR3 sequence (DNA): TGTGCCAGTAGCCTCGGGGATGGAAGGTCGAATGAAAAACTGTTTTTT. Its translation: CASSLGDGRSNEKLFF.

For the CDR3, the DNA is TGCGCCAGCAGCGTCCCGCAGGGCATCACAGATACGCAGTATTTT. This codes for CASSVPQGITDTQYF. This chain joins TRBV5-1 and TRBJ2-3; the D gene is possibly TRBD1 (5 bases). Trimming stripped 4 bases from V and 2 bases from J, with 14 bases between. The CDR3 has 15 residues. CDR1 is SGHRS and CDR2 is YFSETQ in the germline V gene.

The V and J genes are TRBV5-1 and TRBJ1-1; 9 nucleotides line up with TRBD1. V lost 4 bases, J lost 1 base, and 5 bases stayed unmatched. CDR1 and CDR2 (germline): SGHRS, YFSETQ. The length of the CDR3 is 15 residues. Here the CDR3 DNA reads TGCGCCAGCAGCCCACCACAGGGGGCGAACACTGAAGCTTTCTTT. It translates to CASSPPQGANTEAFF.

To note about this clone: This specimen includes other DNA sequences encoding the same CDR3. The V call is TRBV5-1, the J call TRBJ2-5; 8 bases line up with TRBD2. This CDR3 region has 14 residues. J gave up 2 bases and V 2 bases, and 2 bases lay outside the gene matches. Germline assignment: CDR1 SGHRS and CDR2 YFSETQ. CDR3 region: CASSLSGGQETQYF. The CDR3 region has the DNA TGCGCCAGCAGCTTAAGCGGGGGTCAAGAGACCCAGTACTTC.